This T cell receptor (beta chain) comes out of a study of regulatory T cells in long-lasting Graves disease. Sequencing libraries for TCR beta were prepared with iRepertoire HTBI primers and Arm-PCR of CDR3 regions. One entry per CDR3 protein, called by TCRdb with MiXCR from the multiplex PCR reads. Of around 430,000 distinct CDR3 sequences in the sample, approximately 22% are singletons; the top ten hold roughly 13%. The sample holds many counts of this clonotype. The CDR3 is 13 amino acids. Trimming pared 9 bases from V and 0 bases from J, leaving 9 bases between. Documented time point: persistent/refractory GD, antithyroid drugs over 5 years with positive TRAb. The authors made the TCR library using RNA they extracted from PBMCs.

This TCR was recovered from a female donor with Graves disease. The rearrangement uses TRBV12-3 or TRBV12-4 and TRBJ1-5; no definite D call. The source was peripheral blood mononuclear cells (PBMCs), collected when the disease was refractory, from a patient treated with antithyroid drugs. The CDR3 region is CASLGYSNQPQHF. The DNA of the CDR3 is TGTGCCAGTTTAGGGTATAGCAATCAGCCCCAGCATTTT.